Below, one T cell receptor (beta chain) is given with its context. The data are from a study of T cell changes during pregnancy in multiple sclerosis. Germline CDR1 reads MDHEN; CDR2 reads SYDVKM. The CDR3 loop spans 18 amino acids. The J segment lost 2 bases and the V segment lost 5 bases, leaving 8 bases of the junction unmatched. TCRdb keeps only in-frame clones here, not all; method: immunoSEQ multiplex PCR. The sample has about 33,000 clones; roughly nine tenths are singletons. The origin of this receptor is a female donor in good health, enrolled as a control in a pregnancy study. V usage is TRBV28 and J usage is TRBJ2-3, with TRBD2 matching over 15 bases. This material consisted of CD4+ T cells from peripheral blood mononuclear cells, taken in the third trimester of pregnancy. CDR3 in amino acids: CASSPKGLAGGYTDTQYF. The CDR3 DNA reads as TGTGCCAGCAGTCCCAAGGGACTAGCGGGGGGATACACAGATACGCAGTATTTT.